The 16 T cell receptor beta chains given below trace back to one sample, sequenced in a study of cytomegalovirus exposure and HLA in healthy donors. A multiplex PCR was run with 60 Vbeta primers and 13 Jbeta primers. The table came from immunoSEQ multiplex PCR; TCRdb's copy has only in-frame clones and leaves some out. The data hold roughly 100,000 clones, with over 55% observed a single time. Sequencing was carried out using PBMCs. The receptors were sampled from a woman between 45 and 65 years old in good health and CMV-seropositive.

The chain links TRBV5-1 to TRBJ1-6; TRBD1 aligns across 8 bases. Germline assignment: CDR1 SGHRS and CDR2 YFSETQ. This CDR3 comprises 15 residues. V lost 0 bases to trimming and J lost 8 bases; unmatched junction nucleotides: 4. The chain's CDR3 is CASSLDQGAHSPLHF. For the CDR3, the DNA is TGCGCCAGCAGCTTGGATCAGGGGGCTCATTCACCCCTCCACTTT.

The rearrangement links TRBV6-5 to TRBJ1-6; D ambiguous. CDR1 MNHEY and CDR2 SVGAGI come from the germline V gene. The CDR3 runs to 16 residues. V was shortened by 0 bases and J by 7 bases, with 13 bases between the two germline ends. The CDR3 sequence: CASSYSSPGKNSPLHF. In DNA, the CDR3 is TGTGCCAGCAGTTACTCGAGTCCAGGAAAAAATTCACCCCTCCACTTT.

This chain joins TRBV30 and TRBJ2-4; D call uncertain. The CDR3 length is 13 residues. CDR1 and CDR2 from the germline V gene are GTSNPN and SVGIG (reference sequence). V shed 0 bases and J shed 4 bases, with 7 bases lying between them. The CDR3 DNA follows: TGTGCCTGGAGTGTACTCGTGAAAAACATTCAGTACTTC. Protein: CAWSVLVKNIQYF.

J is TRBJ1-1 and V is TRBV28; a weak D match, TRBD1 (5 bases). CDR1 is MDHEN and CDR2 is SYDVKM in the germline V gene. The CDR3 is 14 residues long. V was clipped by 6 bases and J by 0 bases, with 11 bases between them. The CDR3: CASSLTVVNTEAFF. CDR3 DNA sequence: TGTGCCAGCAGCCTGACAGTGGTGAACACTGAAGCTTTCTTT.

The CDR3 protein is CSQSSYNEQFF. The DNA for the CDR3 is TGTTCACAAAGCTCCTACAATGAGCAGTTCTTC. The V gene is TRBV30, the J gene TRBJ2-1, with D unclear. In germline, CDR1 is GTSNPN, CDR2 SVGIG (reference sequence). This CDR3 spans 11 amino acids.

The genes are TRBV6-5 and TRBJ1-1, with TRBD1 as a possible D gene (6 bases). Looked up from germline, CDR1 is MNHEY and CDR2 is SVGAGI. The length of the CDR3 is 15 residues. The germline V and J ends were trimmed by 6 bases and 1 base, with 15 bases remaining between them. This chain's CDR3 is CASSRRTDENTEAFF. The CDR3 DNA sequence: TGTGCCAGCAGCCGTCGGACAGATGAGAACACTGAAGCTTTCTTT.

The V call is TRBV7-9, the J call TRBJ1-2; 8 bases are a match to TRBD1. CDR3 size: 15 residues. Germline CDR1 SEHNR, CDR2 FQNEAQ (reference sequence). V trimming: 3 bases; J trimming: 8 bases; junction bases outside the gene matches: 11. CDR3 coding DNA: TGTGCCAGCAGCTTTCTAACAGGGGGTTTGGGCGGCTACACCTTC. It translates to CASSFLTGGLGGYTF.

The J gene is TRBJ1-1, the V gene TRBV10-3; perhaps TRBD1 as D (5 bases). Germline V gene sequence: CDR1 ENHRY, CDR2 SYGVKD. The V and J ends lost 3 bases and 8 bases respectively, with 13 bases between them. The CDR3 covers 13 residues. CDR3 DNA: TGTGCCATCAGTGACCGGGTGGGGGGAGAAGCTTTCTTT. It translates to CAISDRVGGEAFF.

This clone showed up just a few times. J is TRBJ1-1 and V is TRBV10-3; the D is unclear. V lost 0 bases and J lost 1, with 6 bases in between. The length of the CDR3 is 14 residues. Germline assignment: CDR1 ENHRY and CDR2 SYGVKD. CDR3 nucleotide sequence: TGTGCCATCAGTGAGTCCAGGCAGAACACTGAAGCTTTCTTT. Its translation: CAISESRQNTEAFF.

The chain links TRBV5-1 to TRBJ2-3; 16 bases map to TRBD2. This CDR3 region has 18 residues. Losses at the gene ends were 4 bases for V and 3 bases for J; bases not matched to a gene: 8. Germline values: CDR1 SGHRS, CDR2 YFSETQ. CDR3 in DNA: TGCGCCAGCAGCCGTGGGACTAGCGGGGGGGCCGGGACAGATACGCAGTATTTT. Translating gives CASSRGTSGGAGTDTQYF.

The sample holds one count of this clone. The chain couples TRBV2 to TRBJ1-2; TRBD1 might be the D (5 bases). The V gene's germline CDR1 is SNHLY and CDR2 FYNNEI. The CDR3 consists of 11 residues. The V and J ends lost 6 bases and 11 bases respectively, with 13 bases between them. The CDR3 nucleotides are TGTGCCAGCAGACCGTTGGGGGGTTACACCTTC. Translation gives CASRPLGGYTF.

This chain links TRBV5-1 with TRBJ1-1, with 7 bases identical to TRBD1. The V gene end was trimmed by 6 bases and the J gene end by 3 bases; junction bases not matched to a gene: 5. Germline V lookup: CDR1 SGHRS, CDR2 YFSETQ. This CDR3 comprises 13 residues. This CDR3 reads CASTGQRDTEAFF. The CDR3 bases are TGCGCCAGCACGGGACAGAGGGACACTGAAGCTTTCTTT.

The V call is TRBV4-1, the J call TRBJ2-7; D gene ambiguous. The CDR3 is 14 residues long. With 1 base removed from V and 3 bases from J, the gap between germline ends came to 10 bases. The germline V gene has CDR1 MGHRA and CDR2 YSYEKL. Here the CDR3 reads CASSQGESNYEQYF. The CDR3 nucleotides read TGCGCCAGCAGCCAAGGTGAGAGTAACTACGAGCAGTACTTC.

V usage is TRBV28 and J usage is TRBJ2-5, with D possibly matching TRBD2 (5 bases). The germline V and J ends were trimmed by 6 bases and 3 bases, with 20 bases remaining between them. Germline-derived CDR1 and CDR2 are MDHEN and SYDVKM. The length of the CDR3 is 16 residues. The DNA for the CDR3 is TGTGCCAGCAGCTCAGACCTCCTAGGACTTGAAGAGACCCAGTACTTC. The encoded protein is CASSSDLLGLEETQYF.

V and J are TRBV5-6 and TRBJ1-2; D is perhaps TRBD1 (5 bases). The germline V and J ends were trimmed by 2 bases and 2 bases, with 16 bases remaining between them. CDR1 SGHDT and CDR2 YYEEEE come from the germline V gene. The CDR3 loop spans 16 amino acids. DNA for the CDR3: TGTGCCAGCAGCTTTAGCTACGGGGGAGCGAACTATGGCTACACCTTC. Encoded protein: CASSFSYGGANYGYTF. Based on the CDR3 plus reference TRBV5-6 and TRBJ1-2, the full variable domain is DAGVTQSPTHLIKTRGQQVTLRCSPKSGHDTVSWYQQALGQGPQFIFQYYEEEERQRGNFPDRFSGHQFPNYSSELNVNALLLGDSALYLCASSFSYGGANYGYTFGSGTRLTVV.

The chain carries TRBV5-1 and TRBJ1-1; 12 bases agree with TRBD1. Losses at the gene ends were 1 base for V and 6 bases for J; bases not matched to a gene: 10. CDR1 and CDR2 from the germline V gene are SGHRS and YFSETQ. The CDR3 totals 17 residues. In DNA form, the CDR3 reads TGCGCCAGCAGCTTGAGTCGGGACAGGGGGCCCGGGGCTGAAGCTTTCTTT. Its protein product is CASSLSRDRGPGAEAFF. Filled out from reference TRBV5-1 and TRBJ1-1, the complete variable domain reads KAGVTQTPRYLIKTRGQQVTLSCSPISGHRSVSWYQQTPGQGLQFLFEYFSETQRNKGNFPGRFSGRQFSNSRSEMNVSTLELGDSALYLCASSLSRDRGPGAEAFFGQGTRLTVV.